Given below is one T cell receptor beta chain in context. These data are taken from a study of technical replicates of blood from a handful of donors. Germline V gene sequence: CDR1 MNHEY, CDR2 SMNVEV (reference sequence). CDR3 length: 14 residues. The trim removed 3 bases at V and 1 base at J, leaving 0 bases unmatched. Generated by immunoSEQ multiplex PCR, the TCRdb table keeps only in-frame clones and is missing some. The table has some 48,000 clones, 90% to 97% seen once. The sample comprised T cells isolated from PBMCs. The chain couples TRBV27 to TRBJ1-5; TRBD1 aligns across 7 bases. The sequence came from a human donor in good health. This CDR3 reads CASSLGQSNQPQHF. For the CDR3, the DNA is TGTGCCAGCAGTTTGGGACAGAGCAATCAGCCCCAGCATTTT.